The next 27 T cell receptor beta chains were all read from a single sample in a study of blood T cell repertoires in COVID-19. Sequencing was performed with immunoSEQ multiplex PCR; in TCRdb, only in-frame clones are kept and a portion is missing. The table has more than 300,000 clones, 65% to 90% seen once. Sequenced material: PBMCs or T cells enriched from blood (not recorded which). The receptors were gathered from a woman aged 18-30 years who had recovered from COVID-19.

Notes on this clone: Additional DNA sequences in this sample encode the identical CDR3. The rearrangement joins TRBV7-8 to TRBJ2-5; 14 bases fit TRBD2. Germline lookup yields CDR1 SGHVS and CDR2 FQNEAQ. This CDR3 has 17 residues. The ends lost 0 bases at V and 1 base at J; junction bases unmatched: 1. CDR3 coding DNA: TGTGCCAGCAGCTTAGCGGGACTAGCGGGAGTCCAAGAGACCCAGTACTTC. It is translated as CASSLAGLAGVQETQYF. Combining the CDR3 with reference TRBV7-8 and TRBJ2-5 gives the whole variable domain GAGVSQSPRYKVAKRGQDVALRCDPISGHVSLFWYQQALGQGPEFLTYFQNEAQLDKSGLPSDRFFAERPEGSVSTLKIQRTQQEDSAVYLCASSLAGLAGVQETQYFGPGTRLLVL.

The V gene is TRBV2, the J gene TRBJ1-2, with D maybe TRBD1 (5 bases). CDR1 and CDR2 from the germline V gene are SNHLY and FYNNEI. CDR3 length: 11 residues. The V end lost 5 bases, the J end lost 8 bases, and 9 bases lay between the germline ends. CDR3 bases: TGTGCCAGCAGTCAAAACAGGGGCTACACCTTC. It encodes CASSQNRGYTF.

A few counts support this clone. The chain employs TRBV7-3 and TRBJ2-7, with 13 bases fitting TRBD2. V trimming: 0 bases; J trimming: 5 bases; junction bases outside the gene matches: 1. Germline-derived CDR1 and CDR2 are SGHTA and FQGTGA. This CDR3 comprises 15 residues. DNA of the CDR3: TGTGCCAGCAGCTTAACGGGACTAGCGGGAAACGAGCAGTACTTC. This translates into CASSLTGLAGNEQYF.

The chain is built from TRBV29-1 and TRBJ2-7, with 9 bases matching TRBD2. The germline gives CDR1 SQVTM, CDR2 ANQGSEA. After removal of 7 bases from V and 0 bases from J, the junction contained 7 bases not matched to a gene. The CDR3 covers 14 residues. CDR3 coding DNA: TGCAGCGCTAGCGGGGCGGCGGCCTCCTACGAGCAGTACTTC. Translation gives CSASGAAASYEQYF.

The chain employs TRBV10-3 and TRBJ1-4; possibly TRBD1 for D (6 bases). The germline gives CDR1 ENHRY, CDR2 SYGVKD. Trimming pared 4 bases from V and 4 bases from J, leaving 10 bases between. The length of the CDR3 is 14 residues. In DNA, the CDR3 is TGTGCCATCAGTGCTGGGGGCGGTAATGAAAAACTGTTTTTT. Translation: CAISAGGGNEKLFF.

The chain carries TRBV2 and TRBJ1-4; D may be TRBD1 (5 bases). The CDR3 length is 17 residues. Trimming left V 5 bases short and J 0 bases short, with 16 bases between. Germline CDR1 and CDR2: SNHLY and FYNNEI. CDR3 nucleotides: TGTGCCAGCAGTCACCACAAGGACAAACCAACTAATGAAAAACTGTTTTTT. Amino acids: CASSHHKDKPTNEKLFF.

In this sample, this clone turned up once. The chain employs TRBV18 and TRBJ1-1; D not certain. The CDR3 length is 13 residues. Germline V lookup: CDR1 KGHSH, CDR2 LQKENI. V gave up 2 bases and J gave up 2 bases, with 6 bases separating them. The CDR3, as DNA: TGTGCCAGCTCACCAACTCCCAACACTGAAGCTTTCTTT. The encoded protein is CASSPTPNTEAFF. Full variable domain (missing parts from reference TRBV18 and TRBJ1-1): NAGVMQNPRHLVRRRGQEARLRCSPMKGHSHVYWYRQLPEEGLKFMVYLQKENIIDESGMPKERFSAEFPKEGPSILRIQQVVRGDSAAYFCASSPTPNTEAFFGQGTRLTVV.

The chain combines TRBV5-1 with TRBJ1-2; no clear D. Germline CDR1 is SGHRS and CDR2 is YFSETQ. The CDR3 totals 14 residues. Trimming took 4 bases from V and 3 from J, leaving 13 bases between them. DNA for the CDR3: TGCGCCAGCAGCCCACGTTTGGCAGACTATGGCTACACCTTC. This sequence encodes CASSPRLADYGYTF.

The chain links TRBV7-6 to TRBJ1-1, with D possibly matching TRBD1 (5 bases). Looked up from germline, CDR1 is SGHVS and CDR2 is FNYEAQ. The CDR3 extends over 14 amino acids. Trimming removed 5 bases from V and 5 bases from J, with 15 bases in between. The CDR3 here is CASSPAGQGTEAFF. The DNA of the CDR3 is TGTGCCAGCAGCCCCGCGGGGCAGGGAACTGAAGCTTTCTTT.

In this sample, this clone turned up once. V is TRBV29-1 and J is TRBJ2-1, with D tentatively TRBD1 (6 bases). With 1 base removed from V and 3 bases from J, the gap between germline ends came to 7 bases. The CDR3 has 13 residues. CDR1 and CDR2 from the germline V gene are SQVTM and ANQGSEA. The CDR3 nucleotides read TGCAGCGTTGAAGGACAGGACTACAATGAGCAGTTCTTC. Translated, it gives CSVEGQDYNEQFF.

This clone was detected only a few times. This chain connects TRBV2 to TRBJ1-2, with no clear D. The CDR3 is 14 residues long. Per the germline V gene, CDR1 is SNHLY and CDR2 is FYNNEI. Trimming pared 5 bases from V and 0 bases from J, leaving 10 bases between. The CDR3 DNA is TGTGCCAGCAGTCCTCAGGTATCTAACTATGGCTACACCTTC. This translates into CASSPQVSNYGYTF.

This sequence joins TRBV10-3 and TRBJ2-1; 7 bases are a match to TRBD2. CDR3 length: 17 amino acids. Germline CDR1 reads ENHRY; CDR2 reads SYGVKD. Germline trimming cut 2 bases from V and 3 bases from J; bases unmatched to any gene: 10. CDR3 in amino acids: CAISETQLALVYNEQFF. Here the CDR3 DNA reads TGTGCCATCAGTGAGACTCAACTAGCGTTGGTCTACAATGAGCAGTTCTTC.

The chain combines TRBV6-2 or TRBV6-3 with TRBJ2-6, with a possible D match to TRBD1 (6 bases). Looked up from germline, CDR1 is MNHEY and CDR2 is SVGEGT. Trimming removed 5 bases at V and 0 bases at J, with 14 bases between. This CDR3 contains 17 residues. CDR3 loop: CASSRWGQSSGANVLTF. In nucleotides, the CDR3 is TGTGCCAGCAGTCGTTGGGGACAATCCTCTGGGGCCAACGTCCTGACTTTC.

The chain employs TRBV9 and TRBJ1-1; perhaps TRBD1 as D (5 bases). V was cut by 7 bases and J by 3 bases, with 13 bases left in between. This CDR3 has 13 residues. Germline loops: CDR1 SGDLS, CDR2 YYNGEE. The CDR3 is CASAYGADTEAFF. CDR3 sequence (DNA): TGTGCCAGCGCATATGGGGCCGACACTGAAGCTTTCTTT.

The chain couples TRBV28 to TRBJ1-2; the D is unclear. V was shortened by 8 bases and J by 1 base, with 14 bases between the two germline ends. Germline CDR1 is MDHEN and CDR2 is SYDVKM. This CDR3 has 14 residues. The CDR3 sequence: CASAGVFYNYGYTF. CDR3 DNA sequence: TGTGCCAGCGCCGGAGTATTTTATAACTATGGCTACACCTTC.

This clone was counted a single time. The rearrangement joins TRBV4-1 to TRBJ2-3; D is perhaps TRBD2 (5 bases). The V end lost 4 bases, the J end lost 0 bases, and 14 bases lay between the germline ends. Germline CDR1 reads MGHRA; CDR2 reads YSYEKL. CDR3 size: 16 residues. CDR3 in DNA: TGCGCCAGCAGCCCTAACGGACTCGGTAGCACAGATACGCAGTATTTT. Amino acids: CASSPNGLGSTDTQYF.

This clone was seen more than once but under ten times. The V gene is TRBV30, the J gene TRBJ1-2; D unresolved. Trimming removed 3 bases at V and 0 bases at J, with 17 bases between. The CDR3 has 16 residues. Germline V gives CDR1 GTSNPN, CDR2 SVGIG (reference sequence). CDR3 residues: CAWRVLSGRTNYGYTF. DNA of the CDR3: TGTGCCTGGAGAGTTTTGTCCGGGAGGACTAACTATGGCTACACCTTC.

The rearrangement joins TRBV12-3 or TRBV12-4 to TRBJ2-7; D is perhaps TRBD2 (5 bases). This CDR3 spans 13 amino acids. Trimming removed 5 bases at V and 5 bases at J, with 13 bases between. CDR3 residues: CASSPSRGNEQYF. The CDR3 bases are TGTGCCAGCAGTCCCTCCCGAGGGAACGAGCAGTACTTC.

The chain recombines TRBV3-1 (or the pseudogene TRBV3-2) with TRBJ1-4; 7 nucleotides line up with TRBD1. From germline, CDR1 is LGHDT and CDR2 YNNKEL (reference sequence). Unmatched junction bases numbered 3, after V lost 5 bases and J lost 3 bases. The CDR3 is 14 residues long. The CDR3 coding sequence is TGTGCCAGCAGCTACAGGGGAGCTAATGAAAAACTGTTTTTT. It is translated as CASSYRGANEKLFF.

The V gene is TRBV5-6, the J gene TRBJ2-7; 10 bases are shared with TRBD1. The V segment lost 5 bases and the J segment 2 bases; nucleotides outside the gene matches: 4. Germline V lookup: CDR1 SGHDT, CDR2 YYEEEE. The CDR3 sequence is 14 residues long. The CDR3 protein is CASSPGQGAYEQYF. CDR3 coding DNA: TGTGCCAGCAGTCCTGGACAGGGGGCCTACGAGCAGTACTTC.

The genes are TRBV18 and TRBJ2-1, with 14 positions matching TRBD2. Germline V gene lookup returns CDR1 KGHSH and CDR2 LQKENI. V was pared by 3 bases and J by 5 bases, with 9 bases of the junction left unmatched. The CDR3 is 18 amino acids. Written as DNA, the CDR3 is TGTGCCAGCTCACCGCCGGGACTAGCGGGAGCAAAGGACAATGAGCAGTTCTTC. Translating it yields CASSPPGLAGAKDNEQFF. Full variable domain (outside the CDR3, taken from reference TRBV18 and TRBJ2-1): NAGVMQNPRHLVRRRGQEARLRCSPMKGHSHVYWYRQLPEEGLKFMVYLQKENIIDESGMPKERFSAEFPKEGPSILRIQQVVRGDSAAYFCASSPPGLAGAKDNEQFFGPGTRLTVL.

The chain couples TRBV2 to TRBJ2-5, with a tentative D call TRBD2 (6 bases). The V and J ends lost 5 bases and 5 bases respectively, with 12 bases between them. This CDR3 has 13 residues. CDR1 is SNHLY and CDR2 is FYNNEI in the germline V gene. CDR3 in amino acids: CASSIDSGETQYF. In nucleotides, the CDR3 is TGTGCCAGCAGTATAGACAGCGGGGAGACCCAGTACTTC.

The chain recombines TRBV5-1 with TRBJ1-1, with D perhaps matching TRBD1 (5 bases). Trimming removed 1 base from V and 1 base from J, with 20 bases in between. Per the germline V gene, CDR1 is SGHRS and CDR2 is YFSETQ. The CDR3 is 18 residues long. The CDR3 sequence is CASSLSEVQGSANTEAFF. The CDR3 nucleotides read TGCGCCAGCAGCTTGAGTGAGGTGCAGGGTTCAGCGAACACTGAAGCTTTCTTT.

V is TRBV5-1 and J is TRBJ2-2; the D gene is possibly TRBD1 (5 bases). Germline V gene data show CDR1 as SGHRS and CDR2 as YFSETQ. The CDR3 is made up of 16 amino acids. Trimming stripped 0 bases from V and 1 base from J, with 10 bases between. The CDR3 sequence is CASSLVPTVNTGELFF. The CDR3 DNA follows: TGCGCCAGCAGCTTGGTGCCGACAGTGAACACCGGGGAGCTGTTTTTT. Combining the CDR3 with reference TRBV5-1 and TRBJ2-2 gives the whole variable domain KAGVTQTPRYLIKTRGQQVTLSCSPISGHRSVSWYQQTPGQGLQFLFEYFSETQRNKGNFPGRFSGRQFSNSRSEMNVSTLELGDSALYLCASSLVPTVNTGELFFGEGSRLTVL.

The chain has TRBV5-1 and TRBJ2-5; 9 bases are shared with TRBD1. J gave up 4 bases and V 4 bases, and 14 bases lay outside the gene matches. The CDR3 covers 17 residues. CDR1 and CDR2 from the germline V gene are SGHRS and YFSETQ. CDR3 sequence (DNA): TGCGCCAGCAGCCCCGTTTTACCAACGACAGGGGGAGAGACCCAGTACTTC. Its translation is CASSPVLPTTGGETQYF.

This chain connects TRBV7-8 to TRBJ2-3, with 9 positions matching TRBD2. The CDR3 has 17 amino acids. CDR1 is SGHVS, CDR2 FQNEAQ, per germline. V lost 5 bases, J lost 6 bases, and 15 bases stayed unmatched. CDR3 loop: CASSLRGSAGGWDTQYF. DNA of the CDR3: TGTGCCAGCAGCCTTAGGGGGTCGGCGGGAGGGTGGGATACGCAGTATTTT. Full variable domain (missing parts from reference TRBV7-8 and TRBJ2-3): GAGVSQSPRYKVAKRGQDVALRCDPISGHVSLFWYQQALGQGPEFLTYFQNEAQLDKSGLPSDRFFAERPEGSVSTLKIQRTQQEDSAVYLCASSLRGSAGGWDTQYFGPGTRLTVL.

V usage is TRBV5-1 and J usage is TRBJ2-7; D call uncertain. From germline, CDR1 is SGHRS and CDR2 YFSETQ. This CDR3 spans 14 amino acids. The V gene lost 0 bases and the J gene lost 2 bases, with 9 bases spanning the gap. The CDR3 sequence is CASSLASGTYEQYF. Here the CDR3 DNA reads TGCGCCAGCAGCTTGGCCTCTGGCACCTACGAGCAGTACTTC.